The sequence of this T cell receptor beta chain was determined in a study of blood T cell repertoires in COVID-19. In the authors' methods: Scientists estimated how many nucleated cells there were by amplifying reference gene primers. Data came from immunoSEQ multiplex PCR; TCRdb stores just in-frame clones and leaves some out. The DNA was the basis for D and trimming; V, J and clone size are from that table. Altogether some 240,000 clones are present, 84% being singletons, with the ten largest covering 1.5% to 1.9%. This CDR3 is 14 amino acids long. The material sequenced was peripheral blood. The genes are TRBV12-2 and TRBJ2-3; TRBD2, as called in the table, went unchecked against the DNA. TRBV12-2 is given as a pseudogene. This receptor was identified in a woman in her thirties or forties who had recovered from COVID-19. The CDR3 sequence: CASRRGAEYDTQYF. DNA for the CDR3: TGTGCAAGTAGGAGGGGCGCCGAATACGATACGCAGTATTTT.